The clone carrying this T cell receptor (beta chain) was seen ten or more times. The sample is drawn from a study of regulatory T cells in long-lasting Graves disease. The CDR3 sequence is 14 residues long. Germline loops: CDR1 SEHNR, CDR2 FQNEAQ (reference sequence). Trimming cost V 7 bases and J 8 bases; bases outside gene matches: 6. In building TCR beta libraries, iRepertoire HTBI primers were used together with Arm-PCR of CDR3 regions. Authors' methods: Across samples, about 56 TRBV and roughly 13 TRBJ segments were found. TCRdb called the multiplex PCR reads again in MiXCR, with one record for every CDR3 protein. The V and J calls come from TCRdb's annotation, not from the publication. The sample has over 350,000 distinct CDR3 sequences, 14% seen once; the top ten hold approximately 19%. Described time point: newly diagnosed GD, antithyroid drugs for less than 3 months. Researchers made the TCR library from RNA that was extracted from PBMCs. The peripheral blood volume drawn was 8.5 to 9 milliliters, and it was collected into EDTA tubes.

These records were also assigned to another study, of T cells in Graves' hyperthyroidism and ophthalmopathy. That source notes: Not enrolled were patients with uncontrolled infection, other autoimmune disease, pregnancy or lactation. Primed by the HTBI set, a first-round RT-PCR was run on the TCR CDR3.

This specimen consisted of peripheral blood mononuclear cells (PBMCs), obtained at new diagnosis, from a patient treated with antithyroid drugs. The rearrangement joins TRBV7-9 to TRBJ2-2, with 11 bases lining up with TRBD2. This sequence originates from a woman aged 45-59 years with Graves disease. The CDR3 region has the DNA TGTGCCAGCACCACGCGACTAGCGGGAGGGGAGCTGTTTTTT. The encoded protein is CASTTRLAGGELFF.